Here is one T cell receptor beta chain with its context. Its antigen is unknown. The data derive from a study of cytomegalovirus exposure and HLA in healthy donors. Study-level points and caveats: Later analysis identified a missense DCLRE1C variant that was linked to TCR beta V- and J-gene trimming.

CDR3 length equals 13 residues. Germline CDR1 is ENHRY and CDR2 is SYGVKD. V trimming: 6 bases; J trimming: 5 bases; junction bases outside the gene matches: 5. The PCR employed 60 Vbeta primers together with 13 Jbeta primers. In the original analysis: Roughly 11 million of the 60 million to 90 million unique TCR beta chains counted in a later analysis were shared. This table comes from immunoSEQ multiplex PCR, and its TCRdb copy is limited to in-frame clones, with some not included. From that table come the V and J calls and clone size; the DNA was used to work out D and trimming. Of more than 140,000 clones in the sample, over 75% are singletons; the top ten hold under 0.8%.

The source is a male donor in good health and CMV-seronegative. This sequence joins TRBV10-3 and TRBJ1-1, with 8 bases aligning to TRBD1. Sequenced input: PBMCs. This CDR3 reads CAIRDREGTEAFF. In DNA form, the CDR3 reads TGTGCCATCAGGGACAGGGAGGGGACTGAAGCTTTCTTT.